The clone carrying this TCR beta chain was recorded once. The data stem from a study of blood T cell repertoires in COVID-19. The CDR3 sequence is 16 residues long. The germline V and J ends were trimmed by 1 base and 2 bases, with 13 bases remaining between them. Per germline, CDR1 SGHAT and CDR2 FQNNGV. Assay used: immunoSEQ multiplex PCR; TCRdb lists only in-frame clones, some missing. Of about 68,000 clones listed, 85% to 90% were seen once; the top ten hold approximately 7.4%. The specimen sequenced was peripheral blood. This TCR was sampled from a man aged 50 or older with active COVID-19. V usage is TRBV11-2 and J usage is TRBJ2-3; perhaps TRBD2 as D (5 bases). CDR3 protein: CASSLVPGTPTDTQYF. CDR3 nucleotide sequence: TGTGCCAGCAGCTTAGTTCCGGGAACTCCCACAGATACGCAGTATTTT.